The rows below give T cell receptor beta chains drawn from one sample of a study of CD8 T cells in Susac syndrome. TCRdb re-analysed the immunoSEQ multiplex PCR reads in MiXCR, keeping a single row per CDR3 protein. The sample lists 95,000 to 150,000 distinct CDR3 sequences, just under 95% occurring once. The sequenced sample consisted of CD8+ T cells from PBMCs. Receptors were obtained from a human donor with Susac syndrome. The CDR3 runs from the conserved cysteine through the conserved F or W. A D gene is named only where the DNA matches it firmly. A row's size may be missing; if present it is once, few, many or a size class.

j_gene: TRBJ2-1
abundance: NA
v_gene: TRBV12-5
d_gene: TRBD2
CDR3nt: TGTGCTAGTGTTTCCGGGACTAGTAGAGATGAGCAGTTCTTC
CDR3aa: CASVSGTSRDEQFF

j_gene: TRBJ2-1
abundance: NA
v_gene: TRBV27
d_gene: TRBD2
CDR3nt: TGTGCCAGCAGTGCCCCCGGACTAGAAAGCTCCTACAATGAGCAGTTCTTC
CDR3aa: CASSAPGLESSYNEQFF

j_gene: TRBJ1-3
abundance: NA
v_gene: TRBV5-6
d_gene: NA
CDR3nt: TGTGCCAGCAGCTTGGATTTTGCTGGAAACACCATATATTTT
CDR3aa: CASSLDFAGNTIYF

j_gene: TRBJ2-7
abundance: NA
v_gene: TRBV30
d_gene: NA
CDR3nt: TGTGCCTGGTCGGACGGATCCTCCTACGAGCAGTACTTC
CDR3aa: CAWSDGSSYEQYF

j_gene: TRBJ2-1
abundance: NA
v_gene: TRBV7-8
d_gene: NA
CDR3nt: TGTGCCAGCAGCCCTGGGACAGGGGGAAAGACTAGCGGGAGTATGCAGTTCTTC
CDR3aa: CASSPGTGGKTSGSMQFF

j_gene: TRBJ1-5
abundance: NA
v_gene: TRBV19
d_gene: NA
CDR3nt: TGTGCCAGTAGTACGGGGCTACGGGGCAATCAGCCCCAGCATTTT
CDR3aa: CASSTGLRGNQPQHF

j_gene: TRBJ1-3
abundance: NA
v_gene: TRBV7-9
d_gene: TRBD1
CDR3nt: TGTGCCAGCAGCTTATCAGGGGGCGGTGGAAACACCATATATTTT
CDR3aa: CASSLSGGGGNTIYF

j_gene: TRBJ2-7
abundance: NA
v_gene: TRBV7-9
d_gene: NA
CDR3nt: TGTGCCAGCAGCTGGCAGGGACACTACGAGCAGTACTTC
CDR3aa: CASSWQGHYEQYF

j_gene: TRBJ2-7
abundance: NA
v_gene: TRBV4-1
d_gene: NA
CDR3nt: TGCGCCAGCAGCCAACTCTTCGGGGAAGACGAGCAGTACTTC
CDR3aa: CASSQLFGEDEQYF

j_gene: TRBJ2-7
abundance: once
v_gene: TRBV4-1
d_gene: NA
CDR3nt: TGCGCCAGCAGCCAAGGGCGTAATTCCTACGAGCAGTACTTC
CDR3aa: CASSQGRNSYEQYF

j_gene: TRBJ1-1
abundance: NA
v_gene: TRBV14
d_gene: NA
CDR3nt: TGTGCCAGCAGCCAAGTTAGGGGGGAGGGCACTGAAGCTTTCTTT
CDR3aa: CASSQVRGEGTEAFF

j_gene: TRBJ2-3
abundance: NA
v_gene: TRBV5-4
d_gene: TRBD1
CDR3nt: TGTGCCAGCAGGGGCGGACAGGCAGGGCTTACAGATACGCAGTATTTT
CDR3aa: CASRGGQAGLTDTQYF

j_gene: TRBJ2-7
abundance: NA
v_gene: TRBV12-3/TRBV12-4
d_gene: NA
CDR3nt: TGTGCCAGCAGCTCCGGACTCTCCGGCTACGAGCAGTACTTC
CDR3aa: CASSSGLSGYEQYF

j_gene: TRBJ2-3
abundance: NA
v_gene: TRBV20-1
d_gene: TRBD2
CDR3nt: TGCAGTGCTCGTAGCGGGGGGGCCTCAGATACGCAGTATTTT
CDR3aa: CSARSGGASDTQYF

j_gene: TRBJ1-2
abundance: NA
v_gene: TRBV3-1
d_gene: NA
CDR3nt: TGTGCCAGCAGGCATGGCTACGGTCTAGGCTATGGCTACACCTTC
CDR3aa: CASRHGYGLGYGYTF

j_gene: TRBJ2-1
abundance: NA
v_gene: TRBV29-1
d_gene: NA
CDR3nt: TGCAGCGTTGAAGGGGGCTACCGGAATGAGCAGTTCTTC
CDR3aa: CSVEGGYRNEQFF

j_gene: TRBJ1-2
abundance: NA
v_gene: TRBV2
d_gene: NA
CDR3nt: TGTGCCAGCATTACTTCGCAGGACAGACGGGACTATGGCTACACCTTC
CDR3aa: CASITSQDRRDYGYTF

j_gene: TRBJ2-3
abundance: NA
v_gene: TRBV9
d_gene: NA
CDR3nt: TGTGCCAGCAGCGTGGCGGGGGCCACAGATACGCAGTATTTT
CDR3aa: CASSVAGATDTQYF

j_gene: TRBJ2-2
abundance: NA
v_gene: TRBV4-1
d_gene: NA
CDR3nt: TGCGCCAGCAGCCAAAGACCGACCCGGGCCACCGGGGAGCTGTTTTTT
CDR3aa: CASSQRPTRATGELFF

j_gene: TRBJ2-1
abundance: NA
v_gene: TRBV5-6
d_gene: NA
CDR3nt: TGTGCCAGCAGATGGGGGACTGAAAGCTCCTACAATGAGCAGTTCTTC
CDR3aa: CASRWGTESSYNEQFF

j_gene: TRBJ2-7
abundance: NA
v_gene: TRBV20-1
d_gene: NA
CDR3nt: TGCAGTGCTAGAGAGATTAACGAGCAGTACTTC
CDR3aa: CSAREINEQYF

j_gene: TRBJ1-3
abundance: NA
v_gene: TRBV12-3/TRBV12-4
d_gene: NA
CDR3nt: TGTGCCAGCAGTCTCGGGCACACCATATATTTT
CDR3aa: CASSLGHTIYF

j_gene: TRBJ2-6
abundance: NA
v_gene: TRBV6-4
d_gene: NA
CDR3nt: TGTGCCACCGGCGAGAACTCTGGGGCCAACGTCCTGACTTTC
CDR3aa: CATGENSGANVLTF

j_gene: TRBJ1-5
abundance: NA
v_gene: TRBV30
d_gene: NA
CDR3nt: TGTGCCTGGAGTGTAACGGCTGCCTATCAGCCCCAGCATTTT
CDR3aa: CAWSVTAAYQPQHF

j_gene: TRBJ2-1
abundance: NA
v_gene: TRBV27
d_gene: NA
CDR3nt: TGTGCCAGCAGCCCGGGACCCCGAAGCGAGCAGTTCTTC
CDR3aa: CASSPGPRSEQFF

j_gene: TRBJ2-7
abundance: NA
v_gene: TRBV21-1
d_gene: NA
CDR3nt: TGTGCCAGCAGCGCTCGGACAGGGGCCAACGAGCAGTACTTC
CDR3aa: CASSARTGANEQYF

j_gene: TRBJ1-5
abundance: NA
v_gene: TRBV20-1
d_gene: NA
CDR3nt: TGCAGTGCTCAGGACGGATTTAGCAATCAGCCCCAGCATTTT
CDR3aa: CSAQDGFSNQPQHF

j_gene: TRBJ1-3
abundance: NA
v_gene: TRBV6-5
d_gene: NA
CDR3nt: TGTGCCAGCAGTTACTCGACAGAAGGCTCTGGAAACACCATATATTTT
CDR3aa: CASSYSTEGSGNTIYF